The T cell receptor beta chain described here comes from a study of CD8 T cells in ankylosing spondylitis. There are many counts of this clonotype. Via MiXCR, TCRdb re-called the 5' RACE reads, giving one row per CDR3 protein. The table lists around 75,000 distinct CDR3 sequences, less than 6% of them singletons. The source material was blood, either unsorted or a sorted T cell fraction (not recorded which). The receptor was isolated from a male donor with ankylosing spondylitis or in good health (not recorded which).

The CDR3 DNA reads TGTGCCAGCTCACCCCCCATGGGACAGATGAACACTGAAGCTTTCTTT. It codes for CASSPPMGQMNTEAFF. The chain couples TRBV18 to TRBJ1-1; TRBD1 aligns across 7 bases. Per germline, CDR1 KGHSH and CDR2 LQKENI. The CDR3 runs 16 residues. The V gene end was trimmed by 3 bases and the J gene end by 0 bases; junction bases not matched to a gene: 7.